A selection of T cell receptor beta chains follows, all from one sample in a study of shared clonotypes between healthy human individuals. Using immunoSEQ multiplex PCR, the repertoire was profiled, and TCRdb retains in-frame clones only, with some absent. The data contain some 490,000 clones, about 78% of them singletons. Sample: PBMCs. The receptors derive from a woman between 40 and 50 years old in good health. Some clones in this sample may be carry-over from other donors' samples. Each CDR3 is given with its conserved first and last residue. A D gene is named only where the DNA matches it firmly. Size tells how often a clone was seen (once, few, many) or the class of an expanded clone, and some rows leave it out.

>-|TRBV6-6|-|TRBJ2-6
CASSYQTDSGANVLTF
TGTGCCAGCAGTTACCAGACTGACTCTGGGGCCAACGTCCTGACTTTC
>-|TRBV7-3|-|TRBJ1-1
CASSNGVGSTEAFF
TGTGCCAGCAGCAACGGGGTGGGGTCCACTGAAGCTTTCTTT
>-|TRBV28|-|TRBJ2-5
CASSATGAPQETQYF
TGTGCCAGCAGCGCTACCGGGGCTCCCCAAGAGACCCAGTACTTC
>TRBD2|TRBV2|-|TRBJ2-1
CASSEGLAGRQFF
TGTGCCAGCAGTGAGGGGCTAGCGGGCCGGCAGTTCTTC
>-|TRBV11-2|-|TRBJ2-1
CASSLVIPNEQFF
TGTGCCAGCAGCTTAGTAATCCCCAATGAGCAGTTCTTC
>-|TRBV9|-|TRBJ1-2
CASSVNPANYGYTF
TGTGCCAGCAGCGTAAACCCTGCAAACTATGGCTACACCTTC
>-|TRBV28|-|TRBJ2-1
CASTRSRGTSSYNEQFF
TGTGCCAGCACCCGGAGTAGGGGAACGAGCTCCTACAATGAGCAGTTCTTC
>TRBD2|TRBV28|-|TRBJ2-3
CASSLLAGGPPDTQYF
TGTGCCAGCAGTTTACTAGCGGGAGGGCCTCCAGATACGCAGTATTTT
>-|TRBV5-4|once|TRBJ2-3
CASSLPRESSTDTQYF
TGTGCCAGCAGCTTGCCTCGGGAGTCGAGCACAGATACGCAGTATTTT
>-|TRBV4-2|-|TRBJ2-2
CASSQEPAGPGELFF
TGTGCCAGCAGCCAAGAACCCGCAGGGCCCGGGGAGCTGTTTTTT
>-|TRBV6-5|-|TRBJ2-1
CASSRSGFSNNEQFF
TGTGCCAGCAGTCGGAGCGGATTTAGCAACAATGAGCAGTTCTTC
>-|TRBV5-4|once|TRBJ2-2
CASSLEGSGITGELFF
TGTGCCAGCAGCTTGGAGGGTAGCGGAATAACCGGGGAGCTGTTTTTT
>TRBD2|TRBV7-9|-|TRBJ2-1
CASSLGFLAGGRVDNEQFF
TGTGCCAGCAGCTTAGGATTCCTAGCGGGAGGGCGGGTTGACAATGAGCAGTTCTTC
>-|TRBV6-1|-|TRBJ1-1
CASSLTGQYTEAFF
TGTGCCAGCAGCTTAACGGGTCAATACACTGAAGCTTTCTTT
>TRBD2|TRBV5-1|-|TRBJ2-3
CASSLGLAVSNTDTQYF
TGCGCCAGCAGCTTGGGACTAGCGGTGTCCAACACAGATACGCAGTATTTT
>-|TRBV10-1|-|TRBJ1-5
CASSESRGGQPQHF
TGCGCCAGCAGTGAGTCGAGGGGCGGTCAGCCCCAGCATTTT
>-|TRBV18|-|TRBJ2-1
CASSQYNEQFF
TGTGCCAGCTCCCAATACAATGAGCAGTTCTTC
>TRBD2|TRBV5-1|-|TRBJ2-3
CASSLGASGPSTQYF
TGCGCCAGCAGCTTGGGTGCTAGCGGGCCGTCCACGCAGTATTTT
>-|TRBV7-6|-|TRBJ1-2
CASSSAPGTRYGYTF
TGTGCCAGCAGCTCAGCCCCCGGGACACGCTATGGCTACACCTTC
>TRBD1|TRBV28|-|TRBJ2-2
CASSLFGQGTTGELFF
TGTGCCAGCAGTTTGTTCGGACAGGGGACCACCGGGGAGCTGTTTTTT
>-|TRBV6-4|few|TRBJ2-3
CASSQGSLGSDTQYF
TGTGCCAGCAGCCAAGGATCCCTAGGCTCCGATACGCAGTATTTT
>-|TRBV7-9|few|TRBJ2-2
CASSPQSPSEYTGELFF
TGTGCCAGCAGCCCCCAATCCCCTAGCGAGTACACCGGGGAGCTGTTTTTT
>-|TRBV19|-|TRBJ1-6
CASSGTRDSPLHF
TGTGCCAGTAGCGGGACAAGGGATTCACCCCTCCACTTT
>TRBD2|TRBV2|-|TRBJ2-2
CASRLAGRTGELFF
TGTGCCAGCCGCCTAGCGGGGCGTACCGGGGAGCTGTTTTTT
>TRBD1|TRBV28|many|TRBJ1-5
CATERQGVGQPQHF
TGTGCCACCGAACGACAGGGGGTGGGTCAGCCCCAGCATTTT
>-|TRBV28|-|TRBJ1-2
CASNTNYGYTF
TGTGCCAGCAACACTAACTATGGCTACACCTTC
>TRBD2|TRBV10-2|-|TRBJ2-7
CASSISGSGHEQYF
TGCGCCAGCAGTATTAGCGGGAGTGGCCACGAGCAGTACTTC
>-|TRBV28|-|TRBJ1-2
CASSLNPGDYGYTF
TGTGCCAGCAGTTTAAACCCGGGGGACTATGGCTACACCTTC
>-|TRBV10-3|-|TRBJ1-4
CATQGMGDEKLFF
TGTGCCACCCAGGGGATGGGGGATGAAAAACTGTTTTTT
>-|TRBV6-1|-|TRBJ1-2
CASSRTVSYGYTF
TGTGCCAGCTCAAGGACGGTTAGCTATGGCTACACCTTC
>TRBD1|TRBV5-1|-|TRBJ1-1
CASSTPGQMGSRGEAFF
TGCGCCAGCAGCACACCGGGACAGATGGGTTCCCGCGGCGAAGCTTTCTTT
>-|TRBV19|-|TRBJ2-5
CASSIRDNQETQYF
TGTGCCAGTAGTATCCGGGACAACCAAGAGACCCAGTACTTC
>TRBD1|TRBV2|-|TRBJ1-2
CASSGDSSGYTF
TGTGCCAGCAGTGGGGACAGCTCCGGCTACACCTTC
>-|TRBV28|-|TRBJ2-7
CASSFRREGLEQYF
TGTGCCAGCAGTTTCAGGCGAGAGGGGCTCGAGCAGTACTTC
>-|TRBV11-3|-|TRBJ2-5
CASTREETQYF
TGTGCCAGCACCCGGGAAGAGACCCAGTACTTC
>-|TRBV7-3|-|TRBJ2-3
CASSLTGGTGTDTQYF
TGTGCCAGCAGCTTAACGGGCGGGACGGGCACAGATACGCAGTATTTT
>TRBD1|TRBV6-5|few|TRBJ1-1
CASSLQGKVTEAFF
TGTGCCAGCAGTTTACAGGGGAAAGTAACTGAAGCTTTCTTT
>TRBD2|TRBV5-6|-|TRBJ2-1
CASSRLGTSGSNEQFF
TGTGCCAGCAGCCGACTGGGGACTAGCGGGAGTAATGAGCAGTTCTTC
>-|TRBV2|-|TRBJ1-2
CASSGEPGGYGYTF
TGTGCCAGCAGTGGGGAGCCCGGGGGGTATGGCTACACCTTC
>TRBD2|TRBV29-1|-|TRBJ2-1
CSVEGLAGSYNEQFF
TGCAGCGTTGAGGGACTAGCGGGATCCTACAATGAGCAGTTCTTC
>-|TRBV7-2|-|TRBJ2-7
CASSLVGLYEQYF
TGTGCCAGCAGCTTAGTGGGCCTCTACGAGCAGTACTTC
>TRBD1|TRBV18|few|TRBJ2-7
CASSPLPGTATYEQYF
TGTGCCAGCTCACCTCTTCCCGGGACAGCGACCTACGAGCAGTACTTC
>-|TRBV27|-|TRBJ2-1
CASSYGHNEQFF
TGTGCCAGCAGTTACGGCCACAATGAGCAGTTCTTC
>TRBD2|TRBV7-3|-|TRBJ2-3
CASGGSGVDTQYF
TGTGCCAGTGGTGGTAGCGGGGTAGATACGCAGTATTTT
>TRBD2|TRBV5-4|few|TRBJ2-3
CASSLPGGGTDTQYF
TGTGCCAGCAGCCTCCCTGGGGGGGGCACAGATACGCAGTATTTT
>TRBD1|TRBV18|once|TRBJ2-7
CASSQGAGYEQYF
TGTGCCAGCTCACAGGGGGCTGGCTACGAGCAGTACTTC
>TRBD2|TRBV30|-|TRBJ2-1
CAWWLKKREGLNEQFF
TGTGCCTGGTGGCTGAAAAAGCGGGAGGGCCTTAATGAGCAGTTCTTC
>-|TRBV10-2|-|TRBJ1-3
CASKEQGSGNTIYF
TGCGCCAGCAAAGAACAGGGATCTGGAAACACCATATATTTT
>-|TRBV6-6|few|TRBJ1-1
CASSREAGYTEAFF
TGTGCCAGCAGCCGGGAGGCCGGGTACACTGAAGCTTTCTTT
>-|TRBV18|-|TRBJ1-5
CASSPGNSNQPQHF
TGTGCCAGCTCACCAGGGAATAGCAATCAGCCCCAGCATTTT
>-|TRBV7-2|-|TRBJ2-5
CASSLGGQPQETQYF
TGTGCCAGCAGCTTAGGGGGCCAGCCGCAAGAGACCCAGTACTTC